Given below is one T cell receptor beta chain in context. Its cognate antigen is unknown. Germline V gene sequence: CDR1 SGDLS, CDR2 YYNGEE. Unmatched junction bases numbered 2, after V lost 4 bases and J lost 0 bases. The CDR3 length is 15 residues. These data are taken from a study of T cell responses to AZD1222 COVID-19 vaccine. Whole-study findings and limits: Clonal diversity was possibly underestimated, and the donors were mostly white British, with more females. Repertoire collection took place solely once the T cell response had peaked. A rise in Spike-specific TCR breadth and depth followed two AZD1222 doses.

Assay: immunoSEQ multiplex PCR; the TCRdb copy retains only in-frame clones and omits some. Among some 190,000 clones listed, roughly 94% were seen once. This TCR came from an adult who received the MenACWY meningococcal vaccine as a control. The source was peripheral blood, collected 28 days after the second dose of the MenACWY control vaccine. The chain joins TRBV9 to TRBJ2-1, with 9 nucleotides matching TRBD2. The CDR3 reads CASSNSGSSYNEQFF. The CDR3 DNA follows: TGTGCCAGCAGCAATAGCGGGAGCTCCTACAATGAGCAGTTCTTC.